What follows are 17 T cell receptor beta chains derived from one specimen sequenced in a study of blood T cell repertoires in COVID-19. Measured with immunoSEQ multiplex PCR; TCRdb has only the in-frame clones, and not every one. Of some 220,000 clones listed, around three quarters were seen once; the top ten hold under 8.5%. The sequenced material came from peripheral blood. Receptors originate from a woman in her 70s with acute or convalescent COVID-19.

The chain recombines TRBV24-1 with TRBJ1-2; 7 nucleotides line up with TRBD1. The CDR3 is made up of 15 amino acids. Germline values: CDR1 KGHDR, CDR2 SFDVKD. Trimming took 3 bases from V and 2 from J; bases not matched to a gene: 5. The CDR3 region has the DNA TGTGCCACCAGTGATGGAGCGACAGGGAACTATGGCTACACCTTC. It encodes CATSDGATGNYGYTF.

This sequence joins TRBV10-3 and TRBJ2-2; D is perhaps TRBD2 (5 bases). CDR1 is ENHRY, CDR2 SYGVKD, per germline. This CDR3 has 14 amino acids. Trimming took 10 bases from V and 5 from J, leaving 17 bases between them. As DNA, the CDR3 is TGTGCCACCACCGGGGATCCCTCGACCGGGGAGCTGTTTTTT. Translated: CATTGDPSTGELFF.

The chain links TRBV18 to TRBJ2-5; no clear D. Trimming removed 5 bases at V and 4 bases at J, with 5 bases between. CDR3 length: 11 residues. The germline CDR1 and CDR2 sequences are KGHSH and LQKENI. DNA for the CDR3: TGTGCCAGCTCATCCAGAGAGACCCAGTACTTC. Translation: CASSSRETQYF.

CDR3 in amino acids: CASRAGTVKETQYF. The CDR3 nucleotides read TGTGCCAGCAGGGCCGGGACAGTCAAAGAGACCCAGTACTTC. The chain uses TRBV6-5 and TRBJ2-5; 7 bases are a match to TRBD1. The germline gives CDR1 MNHEY, CDR2 SVGAGI. J lost 3 bases, V lost 6 bases, and 7 bases had no gene match. CDR3 length: 14 amino acids.

The chain recombines TRBV24-1 with TRBJ1-2, with TRBD1 matching over 7 bases. The CDR3 has 12 residues. The V and J ends lost 5 bases and 7 bases, in that order; junction bases with no gene match: 3. Germline V gene sequence: CDR1 KGHDR, CDR2 SFDVKD. The CDR3 spells CATSAGGVGYTF. CDR3 nucleotides: TGTGCCACCAGTGCAGGGGGAGTTGGCTACACCTTC.

This clone occurred once. The rearrangement joins TRBV30 to TRBJ1-1; TRBD1 is a possible D gene (6 bases). Germline V gives CDR1 GTSNPN, CDR2 SVGIG (reference sequence). Trimming stripped 2 bases from V and 4 bases from J, with 11 bases between. The CDR3 totals 13 residues. The CDR3 loop is CAWSTTGFTEAFF. The CDR3 bases are TGTGCCTGGAGTACTACAGGGTTCACTGAAGCTTTCTTT.

The chain uses TRBV7-3 and TRBJ2-5; tentative D call: TRBD2 (6 bases). Germline V CDR1 and CDR2: SGHTA, FQGTGA. CDR3 length: 14 residues. Trimming removed 0 bases from V and 7 bases from J, with 12 bases in between. For the CDR3, the DNA is TGTGCCAGCAGCTTAACTAGCGGCGGTGGGACCCAGTACTTC. As protein: CASSLTSGGGTQYF.

This chain joins TRBV6-4 and TRBJ1-2; D gene uncertain. V was trimmed by 3 bases and J by 8 bases, leaving 25 bases between them. CDR3 length equals 17 residues. Germline V gives CDR1 MRHNA, CDR2 SNTAGT. The CDR3 spells CASSESPGHPRYVGYTF. Here the CDR3 DNA reads TGTGCCAGCAGTGAGTCTCCAGGTCACCCTCGGTATGTCGGCTACACCTTC.

The chain has TRBV5-1 and TRBJ2-7; D is uncertain. Trimming took 5 bases from V and 2 from J, leaving 11 bases between them. CDR3 length equals 13 residues. Germline values: CDR1 SGHRS, CDR2 YFSETQ. CDR3 in DNA: TGCGCCAGCAGGGGCCAGGTCACCTACGAGCAGTACTTC. This gives the protein CASRGQVTYEQYF.

This clone was counted once. The rearrangement uses TRBV6-5 and TRBJ2-3, with a possible D match to TRBD1 (6 bases). The length of the CDR3 is 12 residues. Germline CDR1 reads MNHEY; CDR2 reads SVGAGI. V lost 6 bases to trimming and J lost 8 bases, with 12 bases between them. The CDR3 sequence: CASRTGSATQYF. The CDR3 nucleotides read TGTGCCAGCAGGACAGGTTCGGCTACGCAGTATTTT.

The chain links TRBV3-1 (or the pseudogene TRBV3-2) to TRBJ1-2; D unclear. The CDR3 is made up of 14 amino acids. The V end lost 0 bases, the J end lost 8 bases, and 13 bases lay between the germline ends. Germline assignment: CDR1 LGHDT and CDR2 YNNKEL (reference sequence). The CDR3 region has the DNA TGTGCCAGCAGCCAAGATAGCGGGGATTGGGGCTACACCTTC. Amino acids: CASSQDSGDWGYTF.

There are a few counts of this clone. The chain links TRBV5-1 to TRBJ2-1, with a possible D match to TRBD1 (6 bases). Germline V gives CDR1 SGHRS, CDR2 YFSETQ. The CDR3 covers 15 residues. The ends were cut back, 1 base at V and 7 bases at J, with 15 bases in the middle. The CDR3 loop is CASSLWGQKENEQFF. The CDR3 nucleotides are TGCGCCAGCAGCTTGTGGGGACAAAAGGAAAATGAGCAGTTCTTC.

In this sample, this clone turned up once. CDR3 residues: CASSDAAAYTGELFF. DNA of the CDR3: TGTGCCAGCAGTGACGCGGCAGCCTACACCGGGGAGCTGTTTTTT. The V call is TRBV6-1, the J call TRBJ2-2; D is undetermined. Trimming removed 3 bases at V and 3 bases at J, with 11 bases between. CDR1 and CDR2 from the germline V gene are MNHNS and SASEGT. The CDR3 runs 15 residues.

This clone appeared a few times. The chain recombines TRBV6-5 with TRBJ1-5; D is perhaps TRBD1 (5 bases). The CDR3 runs 12 residues. In germline, CDR1 is MNHEY, CDR2 SVGAGI. The germline V and J ends were trimmed by 6 bases and 7 bases, with 10 bases remaining between them. The CDR3 protein is CASRRQSQPQHF. CDR3 DNA: TGTGCCAGCAGACGACAGTCCCAGCCCCAGCATTTT.

In nucleotides, the CDR3 is TGTGCCATCAGTGAGTCGACAGGGGATGGCGAGCAGTACGTC. Translation gives CAISESTGDGEQYV. V usage is TRBV10-3 and J usage is TRBJ2-7; TRBD1 matches 8 bases. Germline CDR1 ENHRY, CDR2 SYGVKD. This CDR3 comprises 14 residues. V dropped 0 bases and J dropped 6; count of bases not matched to a gene: 4.

The chain recombines TRBV7-2 with TRBJ2-3, with 11 bases matching TRBD2. The CDR3 has 17 residues. CDR1 is SGHTA, CDR2 FQGNSA, per germline. V was pared by 4 bases and J by 1 base, with 7 bases of the junction left unmatched. CDR3 protein: CASSYFLAGGRTDTQYF. The CDR3 region has the DNA TGTGCCAGCAGCTACTTTCTAGCGGGGGGACGCACAGATACGCAGTATTTT.

This clone has a handful of counts. The rearrangement uses TRBV16 and TRBJ1-1; no clear D gene. The CDR3 loop spans 11 amino acids. Trimming shortened V by 5 bases and J by 3 bases, and 4 bases separated the two germline ends. Germline V gene sequence: CDR1 KGHSY, CDR2 FQNENV. CDR3 nucleotides: TGTGCCAGCAGCTCCTACACTGAAGCTTTCTTT. Translating gives CASSSYTEAFF.